Below, 14 T cell receptor beta chains from the same sample are listed, as sequenced in a study of blood T cell repertoires in COVID-19. Libraries were prepared by immunoSEQ multiplex PCR; TCRdb keeps only in-frame clonotypes and omits some of them. The sample yields 120,000 to 150,000 clones, 75% to 85% seen once. The source material was peripheral blood. All receptors derive from a woman of 80 years or more with acute or convalescent COVID-19.

The CDR3 DNA is TGTGCCAGCTCACCCGGGACTAACCCCGCTAACTATGGCTACACCTTC. Protein sequence: CASSPGTNPANYGYTF. The rearrangement links TRBV18 to TRBJ1-2, with D perhaps matching TRBD1 (5 bases). Trimming cost V 3 bases and J 0 bases, with 14 bases left between them. The CDR3 contains 16 residues. Germline assignment: CDR1 KGHSH and CDR2 LQKENI.

This clone was seen a few times. The J gene is TRBJ1-1, the V gene TRBV21-1; the table names TRBD1, a call not compared with the DNA. TRBV21-1 is reported as a pseudogene. This CDR3 contains 13 residues. The CDR3 is CASYGRHNIEAFF. CDR3 bases: TGTGCCAGCTACGGTAGACACAACATTGAAGCTTTCTTT.

The rearrangement links TRBV10-2 to TRBJ2-5, with 11 bases identical to TRBD2. Germline CDR1 and CDR2: WSHSY and SAAADI. The ends lost 4 bases at V and 1 base at J; junction bases unmatched: 11. The CDR3 contains 18 residues. CDR3 loop: CASSVTPPGLAGQETQYF. The CDR3 nucleotides read TGCGCCAGCAGTGTTACCCCTCCTGGACTAGCGGGCCAAGAGACCCAGTACTTC.

The chain recombines TRBV7-9 with TRBJ2-5; D unclear. V lost 6 bases and J lost 0, with 5 bases in between. This CDR3 comprises 12 residues. From germline, CDR1 is SEHNR and CDR2 FQNEAQ (reference sequence). The CDR3 sequence is CASSRYQETQYF. In DNA form, the CDR3 reads TGTGCCAGCAGTCGGTACCAAGAGACCCAGTACTTC.

The sample holds a few counts of this clone. This chain joins TRBV4-1 and TRBJ1-3, with 7 nucleotides matching TRBD1. Germline V gene data show CDR1 as MGHRA and CDR2 as YSYEKL. The junction had 5 bases not matched to a gene; V was cut back by 3 bases and J by 0 bases. The CDR3 runs to 16 residues. CDR3 bases: TGCGCCAGCAGCCAGATGACAGGGAACTCTGGAAACACCATATATTTT. Encoded protein: CASSQMTGNSGNTIYF.

The chain is built from TRBV11-2 and TRBJ2-5; 7 nucleotides align to TRBD1. This CDR3 contains 15 residues. With 4 bases clipped from V and 4 bases from J, the junction kept 9 bases outside the gene matches. Germline loops: CDR1 SGHAT, CDR2 FQNNGV. The CDR3 loop reads CASSSNRGRGETQYF. CDR3 bases: TGTGCCAGCAGCTCCAACAGGGGAAGGGGAGAGACCCAGTACTTC.

This clone was seen repeatedly, ten times or more. An end of the junction differs from the germline gene, which may be a read error. This chain joins TRBV7-7 and TRBJ2-1; TRBD2 aligns across 11 bases. CDR3 length: 15 residues. From germline, CDR1 is SSHAT and CDR2 FNYEAQ (reference sequence). CDR3 nucleotides: TGTGCCAGCAGCCTAGCGGGAGGCCCCTACAATGAGCAGTTCTTC. Encoded protein: CASSLAGGPYNEQFF. Together with reference TRBV7-7 and TRBJ2-1, the CDR3 gives the full variable domain: GAGVSQSPRYKVTKRGQDVTLRCDPISSHATLYWYQQALGQGPEFLTYFNYEAQPDKSGLPSDRFSAERPEGSISTLTIQRTEQRDSAMYRCASSLAGGPYNEQFFGPGTRLTVL.

This rearrangement joins TRBV19 to TRBJ1-1; possibly TRBD1 for D (5 bases). Trimming took 6 bases from V and 2 from J, leaving 19 bases between them. The CDR3 length is 16 residues. The germline V gene encodes CDR1 LNHDA and CDR2 SQIVND (reference sequence). DNA for the CDR3: TGTGCCAGTAGGCCTTTGGGGACGGGGGATAACACTGAAGCTTTCTTT. Translated, it gives CASRPLGTGDNTEAFF. Filled out from reference TRBV19 and TRBJ1-1, the complete variable domain reads DGGITQSPKYLFRKEGQNVTLSCEQNLNHDAMYWYRQDPGQGLRLIYYSQIVNDFQKGDIAEGYSVSREKKESFPLTVTSAQKNPTAFYLCASRPLGTGDNTEAFFGQGTRLTVV.

This chain links TRBV12-3 or TRBV12-4 with TRBJ1-2, with D possibly matching TRBD1 (6 bases). Trimming removed 5 bases from V and 6 bases from J, with 10 bases in between. CDR3 length: 12 residues. CDR3 amino acids: CASSPRQDGYTF. The CDR3 bases are TGTGCCAGCAGTCCGCGACAGGATGGCTACACCTTC.

This rearrangement joins TRBV19 to TRBJ1-1; the match to TRBD1 covers 7 bases. From germline, CDR1 is LNHDA and CDR2 SQIVND (reference sequence). The CDR3 is 14 amino acids. Trimming took 9 bases from V and 2 from J; bases not matched to a gene: 9. The CDR3: CASTQDRYNTEAFF. The CDR3 bases are TGTGCCAGCACACAGGACAGGTATAACACTGAAGCTTTCTTT.

The V and J genes are TRBV15 and TRBJ2-7; tentative D call: TRBD2 (6 bases). Germline CDR1 reads LNHNV; CDR2 reads YYDKDF (reference sequence). The CDR3 loop spans 14 amino acids. Trimming left V 3 bases short and J 2 bases short, with 11 bases between. The CDR3 region has the DNA TGTGCCACCAGCAGGTCGGGGGTCCCCTACGAGCAGTACTTC. Translated: CATSRSGVPYEQYF.

This rearrangement joins TRBV5-5 to TRBJ1-6, with TRBD1 matching 11 bases. After removal of 3 bases from V and 9 bases from J, the junction contained 2 bases not matched to a gene. CDR1 and CDR2 from the germline V gene are SGHKS and YYEKEE (reference sequence). This CDR3 region has 14 residues. The CDR3 DNA reads as TGTGCCAGCAGCTGGGGGACAGGGGGTTCACCCCTCCACTTT. This encodes CASSWGTGGSPLHF.

This chain connects TRBV3-1 (or the pseudogene TRBV3-2) to TRBJ2-3, with 8 bases identical to TRBD2. Germline CDR1 and CDR2: LGHDT and YNNKEL (reference sequence). The V gene end was trimmed by 1 base and the J gene end by 7 bases; junction bases not matched to a gene: 10. CDR3 length: 16 residues. In DNA form, the CDR3 reads TGTGCCAGCAGCCAAGGGAATGGACTAGCTGTGAATACGCAGTATTTT. Translation gives CASSQGNGLAVNTQYF.

The chain is built from TRBV2 and TRBJ2-2; 9 bases map to TRBD1. V was pared by 3 bases and J by 0 bases, with 5 bases of the junction left unmatched. Per germline, CDR1 SNHLY and CDR2 FYNNEI. This CDR3 contains 17 residues. The CDR3 protein is CASSDSGQGSNTGELFF. DNA for the CDR3: TGTGCCAGCAGTGACTCGGGACAGGGTTCGAACACCGGGGAGCTGTTTTTT.